This passage covers 13 T cell receptor beta chains from one sample sequenced in a study of cytomegalovirus exposure and HLA in healthy donors. PCR involved 60 Vbeta and 13 Jbeta primers. Produced via immunoSEQ multiplex PCR; TCRdb's table is partial and in-frame only. Of approximately 120,000 clones listed, around 78% are singletons. The specimen was PBMCs. The origin of the receptors is a middle-aged man in good health and CMV-seronegative.

The chain employs TRBV7-8 and TRBJ1-1, with D possibly being TRBD1 (6 bases). The CDR3 extends over 14 amino acids. Germline V lookup: CDR1 SGHVS, CDR2 FQNEAQ. With 5 bases removed from V and 1 base from J, the gap between germline ends came to 11 bases. The CDR3 region is CASSPQGPNTEAFF. The CDR3, as DNA: TGTGCCAGCAGCCCACAGGGACCGAACACTGAAGCTTTCTTT. Looking up the rest from reference TRBV7-8 and TRBJ1-1 gives the full variable domain: GAGVSQSPRYKVAKRGQDVALRCDPISGHVSLFWYQQALGQGPEFLTYFQNEAQLDKSGLPSDRFFAERPEGSVSTLKIQRTQQEDSAVYLCASSPQGPNTEAFFGQGTRLTVV.

This rearrangement joins TRBV15 to TRBJ1-6, with 9 bases aligning to TRBD1. The CDR3 has 17 amino acids. From germline, CDR1 is LNHNV and CDR2 YYDKDF (reference sequence). After removal of 4 bases from V and 0 bases from J, the junction contained 4 bases not matched to a gene. As DNA, the CDR3 is TGTGCCACCAGCATCGGGACAGGGACCTCCTATAATTCACCCCTCCACTTT. Amino acid sequence: CATSIGTGTSYNSPLHF.

This chain connects TRBV7-2 to TRBJ1-6; 9 positions agree with TRBD1. Germline values: CDR1 SGHTA, CDR2 FQGNSA. Trimming took 5 bases from V and 7 from J; bases not matched to a gene: 3. This CDR3 has 14 amino acids. CDR3 in DNA: TGTGCCAGCAGCCCGGACAGGGGAAATTCACCCCTCCACTTT. Translating gives CASSPDRGNSPLHF.

V gene TRBV6-1 combines with J gene TRBJ2-7; tentatively, D is TRBD1 (6 bases). V was pared by 7 bases and J by 0 bases, with 13 bases between. This CDR3 has 14 residues. CDR1 is MNHNS and CDR2 is SASEGT in the germline V gene. The CDR3 DNA reads as TGTGCCAGCAACAAAGGACAGATCTCCTACGAGCAGTACTTC. It specifies CASNKGQISYEQYF.

The rearrangement uses TRBV7-6 and TRBJ2-3; 10 bases match TRBD2. Germline V lookup: CDR1 SGHVS, CDR2 FNYEAQ. V lost 2 bases to trimming and J lost 2 bases; unmatched junction nucleotides: 4. This CDR3 comprises 16 residues. The CDR3 sequence: CASSLLAGGFTDTQYF. The DNA of the CDR3 is TGTGCCAGCAGCTTATTAGCGGGGGGATTCACAGATACGCAGTATTTT.

The chain combines TRBV19 with TRBJ1-5; TRBD1 might be the D (5 bases). The ends were cut back, 3 bases at V and 7 bases at J, with 16 bases in the middle. Per the germline V gene, CDR1 is LNHDA and CDR2 is SQIVND (reference sequence). The CDR3 runs to 15 residues. The DNA for the CDR3 is TGTGCCAGTAGTATCGTGTCTGGGGCTGGCCAGCCCCAGCATTTT. It codes for CASSIVSGAGQPQHF.

The CDR3 sequence is CAISESGDRDSPPGELFF. DNA of the CDR3: TGTGCCATCAGTGAGTCTGGGGACCGGGACAGTCCGCCCGGGGAGCTGTTTTTT. The J gene is TRBJ2-2, the V gene TRBV10-3; TRBD1 aligns across 7 bases. Germline lookup yields CDR1 ENHRY and CDR2 SYGVKD. This CDR3 contains 18 residues. V shed 0 bases and J 6 bases; nucleotides not matched to a gene: 13.

V and J are TRBV9 and TRBJ2-5; unclear D gene. V dropped 0 bases and J dropped 4 bases, with 13 bases sitting between them. Germline V gene data show CDR1 as SGDLS and CDR2 as YYNGEE. The CDR3 covers 15 residues. CDR3 DNA: TGTGCCAGCAGCGTAGCGGGTTCGGTGGGAGAGACCCAGTACTTC. Translating gives CASSVAGSVGETQYF.

This chain joins TRBV19 and TRBJ2-5, with 15 bases identical to TRBD2. J gave up 2 bases and V 4 bases, and 5 bases lay outside the gene matches. The germline CDR1 and CDR2 sequences are LNHDA and SQIVND (reference sequence). This CDR3 spans 17 amino acids. The CDR3 sequence: CASSSGLAGGPQETQYF. DNA for the CDR3: TGTGCCAGTAGTAGCGGACTAGCGGGGGGGCCGCAAGAGACCCAGTACTTC.

The V and J genes are TRBV18 and TRBJ1-2; no reliable D call. The CDR3 spans 11 residues. Germline loops: CDR1 KGHSH, CDR2 LQKENI. Trimming shortened V by 5 bases and J by 6 bases, and 7 bases separated the two germline ends. The DNA of the CDR3 is TGTGCCAGCTCATTAGATGATGGCTACACCTTC. Translating it yields CASSLDDGYTF.

This clone was observed a few times. The chain couples TRBV9 to TRBJ2-5; TRBD1 matches at 7 bases. After removal of 0 bases from V and 4 bases from J, the junction contained 3 bases not matched to a gene. The CDR3 runs to 14 residues. Per the germline V gene, CDR1 is SGDLS and CDR2 is YYNGEE. DNA of the CDR3: TGTGCCAGCAGCGTAGGAGGGGGCCTAGAGACCCAGTACTTC. Residues: CASSVGGGLETQYF.

With respect to this clone: No conserved phenylalanine or tryptophan is present at the end of the CDR3, so a read error is the likely explanation. The chain combines TRBV6-1 with TRBJ1-2; 8 bases align to TRBD1. V was pared by 4 bases and J by 7 bases, with 11 bases of the junction left unmatched. CDR3 length equals 15 residues. CDR1 and CDR2 (germline): MNHNS, SASEGT. The CDR3 bases are TGTGCCAGCAGTGGAATAACAGGGGGTCGGAGTGGCTACACCTCC. The encoded protein is CASSGITGGRSGYTS.

The chain employs TRBV18 and TRBJ1-5; D perhaps matches TRBD1 (5 bases). V shed 5 bases and J shed 7 bases, with 15 bases lying between them. The CDR3 is made up of 14 amino acids. Germline CDR1 KGHSH, CDR2 LQKENI. The CDR3 protein is CASSFTGERQPQHF. In DNA, the CDR3 is TGTGCCAGCTCATTCACAGGTGAAAGGCAGCCCCAGCATTTT.